This T cell receptor (beta chain) was documented in a study of blood T cell repertoires in COVID-19. On the study more broadly: The samples span acute and convalescent COVID-19 from the United States, Italy and Spain. The analysed material was cDNA or gDNA that came from T cells, B-cell-depleted T cells, or PBMCs.

The protocol was immunoSEQ multiplex PCR, while the TCRdb copy is restricted to in-frame clones and leaves out a portion. The table records about 52,000 clones, 81% of them present only once. Germline values: CDR1 SGHRS, CDR2 YFSETQ. The CDR3 totals 16 residues. Trimming took 4 bases from V and 6 from J; bases not matched to a gene: 12. Enrolled during active infection, Seattle patients were then followed longitudinally. This chain uses TRBV5-1 with TRBJ2-2, with 7 positions matching TRBD2. This receptor was identified in a woman of 80 years or more with COVID-19, enrolled during active disease. Material: peripheral blood. The CDR3 coding sequence is TGCGCCAGCAGCGTATCTAGCGGAAGGGGTGCCGGGGAGCTGTTTTTT. Its translation: CASSVSSGRGAGELFF.